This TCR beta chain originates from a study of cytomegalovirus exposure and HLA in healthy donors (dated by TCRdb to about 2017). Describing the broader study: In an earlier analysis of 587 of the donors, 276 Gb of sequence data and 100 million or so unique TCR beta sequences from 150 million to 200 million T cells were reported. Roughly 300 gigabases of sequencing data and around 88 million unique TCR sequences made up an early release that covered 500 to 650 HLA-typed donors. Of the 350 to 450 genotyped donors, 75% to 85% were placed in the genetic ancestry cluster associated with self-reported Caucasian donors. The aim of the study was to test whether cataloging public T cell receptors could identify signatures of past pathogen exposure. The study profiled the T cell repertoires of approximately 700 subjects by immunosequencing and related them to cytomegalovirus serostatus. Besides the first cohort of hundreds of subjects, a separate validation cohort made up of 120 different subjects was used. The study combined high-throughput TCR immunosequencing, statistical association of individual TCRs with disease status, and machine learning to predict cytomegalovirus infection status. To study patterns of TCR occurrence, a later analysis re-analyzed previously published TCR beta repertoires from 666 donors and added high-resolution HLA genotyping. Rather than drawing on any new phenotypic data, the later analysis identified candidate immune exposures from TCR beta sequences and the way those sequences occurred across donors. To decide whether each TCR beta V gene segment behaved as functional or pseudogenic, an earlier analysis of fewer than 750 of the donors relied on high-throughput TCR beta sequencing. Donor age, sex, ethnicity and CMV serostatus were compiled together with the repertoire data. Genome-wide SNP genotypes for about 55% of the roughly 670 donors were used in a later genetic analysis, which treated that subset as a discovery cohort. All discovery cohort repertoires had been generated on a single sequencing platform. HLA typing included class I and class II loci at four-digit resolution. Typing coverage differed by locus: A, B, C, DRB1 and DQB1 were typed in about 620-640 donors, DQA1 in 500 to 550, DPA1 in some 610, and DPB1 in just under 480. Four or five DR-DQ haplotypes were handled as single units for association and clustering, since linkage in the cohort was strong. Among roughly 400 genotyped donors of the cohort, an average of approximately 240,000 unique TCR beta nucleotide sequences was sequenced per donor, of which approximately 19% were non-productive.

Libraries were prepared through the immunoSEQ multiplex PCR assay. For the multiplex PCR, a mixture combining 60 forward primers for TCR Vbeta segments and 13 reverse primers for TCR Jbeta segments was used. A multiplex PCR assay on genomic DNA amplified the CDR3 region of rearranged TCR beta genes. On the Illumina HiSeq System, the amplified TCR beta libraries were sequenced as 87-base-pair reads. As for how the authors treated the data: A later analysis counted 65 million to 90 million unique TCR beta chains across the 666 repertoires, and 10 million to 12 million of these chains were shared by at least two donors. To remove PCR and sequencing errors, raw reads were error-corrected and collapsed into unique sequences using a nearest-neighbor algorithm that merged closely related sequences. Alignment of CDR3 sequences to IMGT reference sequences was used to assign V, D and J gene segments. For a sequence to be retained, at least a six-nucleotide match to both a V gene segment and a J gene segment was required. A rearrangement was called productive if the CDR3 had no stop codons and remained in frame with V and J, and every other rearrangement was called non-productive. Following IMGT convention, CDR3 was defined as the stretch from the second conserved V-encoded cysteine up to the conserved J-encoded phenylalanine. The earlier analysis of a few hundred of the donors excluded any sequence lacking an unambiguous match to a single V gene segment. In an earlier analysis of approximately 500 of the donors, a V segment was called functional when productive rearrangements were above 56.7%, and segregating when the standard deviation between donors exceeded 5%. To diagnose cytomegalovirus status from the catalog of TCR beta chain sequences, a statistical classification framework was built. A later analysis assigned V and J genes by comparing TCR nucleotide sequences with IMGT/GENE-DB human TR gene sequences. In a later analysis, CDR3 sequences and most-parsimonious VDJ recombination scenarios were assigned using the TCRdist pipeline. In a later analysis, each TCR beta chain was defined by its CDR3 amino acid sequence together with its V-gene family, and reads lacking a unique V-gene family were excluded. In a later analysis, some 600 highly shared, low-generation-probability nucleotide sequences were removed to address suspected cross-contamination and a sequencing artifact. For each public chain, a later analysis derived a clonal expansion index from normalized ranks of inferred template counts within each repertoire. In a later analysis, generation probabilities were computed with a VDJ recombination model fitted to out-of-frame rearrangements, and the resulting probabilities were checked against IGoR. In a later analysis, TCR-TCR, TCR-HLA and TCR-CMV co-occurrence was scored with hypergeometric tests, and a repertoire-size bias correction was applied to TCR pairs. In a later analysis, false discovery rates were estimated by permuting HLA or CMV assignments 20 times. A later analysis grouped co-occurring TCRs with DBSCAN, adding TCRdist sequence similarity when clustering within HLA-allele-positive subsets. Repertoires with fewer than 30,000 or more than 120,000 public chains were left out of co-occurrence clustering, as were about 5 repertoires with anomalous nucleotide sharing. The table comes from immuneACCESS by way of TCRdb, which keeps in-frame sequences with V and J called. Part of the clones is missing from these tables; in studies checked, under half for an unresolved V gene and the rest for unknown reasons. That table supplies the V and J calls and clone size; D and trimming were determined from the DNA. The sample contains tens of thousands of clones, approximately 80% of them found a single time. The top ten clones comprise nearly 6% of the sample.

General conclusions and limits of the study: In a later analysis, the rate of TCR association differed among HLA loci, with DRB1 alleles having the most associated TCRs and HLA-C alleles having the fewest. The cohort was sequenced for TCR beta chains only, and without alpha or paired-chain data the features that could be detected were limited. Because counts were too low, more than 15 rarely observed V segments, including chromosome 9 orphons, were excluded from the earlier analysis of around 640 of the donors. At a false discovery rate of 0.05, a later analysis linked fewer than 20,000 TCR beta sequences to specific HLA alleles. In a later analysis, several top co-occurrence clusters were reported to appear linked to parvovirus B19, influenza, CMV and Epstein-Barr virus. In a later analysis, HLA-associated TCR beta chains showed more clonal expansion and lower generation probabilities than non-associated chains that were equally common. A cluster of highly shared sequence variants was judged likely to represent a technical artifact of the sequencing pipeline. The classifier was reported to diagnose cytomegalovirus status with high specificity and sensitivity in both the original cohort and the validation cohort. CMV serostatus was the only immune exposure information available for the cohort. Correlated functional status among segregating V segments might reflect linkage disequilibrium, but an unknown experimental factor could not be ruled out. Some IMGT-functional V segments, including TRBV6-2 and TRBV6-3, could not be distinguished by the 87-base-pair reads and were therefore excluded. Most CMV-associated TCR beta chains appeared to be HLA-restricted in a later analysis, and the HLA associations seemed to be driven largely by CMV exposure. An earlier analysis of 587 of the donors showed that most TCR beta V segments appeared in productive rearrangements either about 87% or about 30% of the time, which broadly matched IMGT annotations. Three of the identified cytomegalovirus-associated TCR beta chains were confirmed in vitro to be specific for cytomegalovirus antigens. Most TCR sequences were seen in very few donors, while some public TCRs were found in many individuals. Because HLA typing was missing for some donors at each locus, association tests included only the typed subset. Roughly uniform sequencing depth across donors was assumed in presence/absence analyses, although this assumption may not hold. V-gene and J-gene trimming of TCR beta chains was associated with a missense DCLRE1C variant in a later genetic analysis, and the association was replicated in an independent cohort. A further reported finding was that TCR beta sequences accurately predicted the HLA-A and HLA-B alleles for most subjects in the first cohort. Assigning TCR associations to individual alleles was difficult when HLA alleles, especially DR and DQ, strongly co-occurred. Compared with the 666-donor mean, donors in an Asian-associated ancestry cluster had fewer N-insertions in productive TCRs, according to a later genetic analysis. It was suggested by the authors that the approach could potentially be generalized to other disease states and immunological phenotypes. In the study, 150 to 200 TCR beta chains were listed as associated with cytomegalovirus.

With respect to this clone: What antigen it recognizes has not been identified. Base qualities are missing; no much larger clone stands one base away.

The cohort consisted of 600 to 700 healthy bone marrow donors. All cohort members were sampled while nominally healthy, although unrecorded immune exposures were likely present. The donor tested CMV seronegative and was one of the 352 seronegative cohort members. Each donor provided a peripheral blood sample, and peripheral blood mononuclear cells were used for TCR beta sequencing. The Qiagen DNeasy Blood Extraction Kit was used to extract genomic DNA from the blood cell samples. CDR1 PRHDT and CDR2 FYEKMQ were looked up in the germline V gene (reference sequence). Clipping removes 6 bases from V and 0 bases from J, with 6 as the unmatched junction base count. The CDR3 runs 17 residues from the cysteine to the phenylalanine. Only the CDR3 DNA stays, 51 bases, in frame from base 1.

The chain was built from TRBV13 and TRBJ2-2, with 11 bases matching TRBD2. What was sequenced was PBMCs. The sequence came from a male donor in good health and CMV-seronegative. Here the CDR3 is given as CASSHLLAGANTGELFF. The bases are TGTGCCAGCAGTCACCTACTAGCGGGGGCGAACACCGGGGAGCTGTTTTTT.